These 29 T cell receptor beta chains originate from one sample sequenced in a study of technical replicates of blood from several donors (dated by TCRdb to 2016 to 2017). The library was produced with the immunoSEQ multiplex PCR assay. TCRdb mirrors the immuneACCESS table, restricted to in-frame sequences. Some clones are absent from its copies; in checked studies, under half trace to an unresolved V gene, and the reason for the others is unknown. Here the sample has about 14,000 clones; 70% to 80% occur a single time. The ten largest clones add up to roughly an eighth of the sample. Sequenced input: PBMCs. All receptors derive from a human donor in good health.

The gene calls are TRBV2 and TRBJ2-2; TRBD1 matches 7 bases. The J segment lost 2 bases and the V segment lost 6 bases, leaving 6 bases of the junction unmatched. Germline V gene data show CDR1 as SNHLY and CDR2 as FYNNEI. CDR3 length: 15 amino acids. DNA for the CDR3: TGTGCCAGCAGCGCCGGACAGGCCAACACCGGGGAGCTGTTTTTT. Encoded protein: CASSAGQANTGELFF.

V is TRBV19 and J is TRBJ2-7, with 7 bases that match TRBD1. J lost 2 bases, V lost 0 bases, and 4 bases had no gene match. The CDR3 consists of 15 residues. Germline CDR1 LNHDA, CDR2 SQIVND (reference sequence). The DNA for the CDR3 is TGTGCCAGTAGTATAGATCAGGGGACAGCCTACGAGCAGTACTTC. This sequence encodes CASSIDQGTAYEQYF.

The chain combines TRBV12-5 with TRBJ2-1; TRBD2 is a possible D gene (5 bases). The V gene lost 0 bases and the J gene lost 4 bases, with 13 bases spanning the gap. CDR1 is LGHNT and CDR2 is FRNRAP in the germline V gene. The CDR3 spans 16 residues. This CDR3 reads CASGLVRLASYNEQFF. In DNA, the CDR3 is TGTGCTAGTGGTTTGGTACGGTTAGCGTCTTACAATGAGCAGTTCTTC. Based on the CDR3 plus reference TRBV12-5 and TRBJ2-1, the full variable domain is DARVTQTPRHKVTEMGQEVTMRCQPILGHNTVFWYRQTMMQGLELLAYFRNRAPLDDSGMPKDRFSAEMPDATLATLKIQPSEPRDSAVYFCASGLVRLASYNEQFFGPGTRLTVL.

This sequence joins TRBV4-2 and TRBJ2-7, with 11 positions matching TRBD2. Germline-derived CDR1 and CDR2 are LGHNA and YNFKEQ. The length of the CDR3 is 13 residues. Germline trimming cut 3 bases from V and 6 bases from J; bases unmatched to any gene: 1. CDR3 residues: CASSHTSGSEQYF. The CDR3 DNA reads TGTGCCAGCAGCCATACTAGCGGGAGCGAGCAGTACTTC.

V gene TRBV5-1 combines with J gene TRBJ2-3, with D hard to call. Germline assignment: CDR1 SGHRS and CDR2 YFSETQ. V was pared by 1 base and J by 0 bases, with 6 bases between. This CDR3 has 14 amino acids. In DNA form, the CDR3 reads TGCGCCAGCAGCTTGCCCAGAAGCACAGATACGCAGTATTTT. This translates into CASSLPRSTDTQYF.

V usage is TRBV27 and J usage is TRBJ2-3, with TRBD1 identical over 10 bases. The CDR3 has 17 residues. From germline, CDR1 is MNHEY and CDR2 SMNVEV (reference sequence). Trimming cost V 7 bases and J 4 bases; bases outside gene matches: 14. This chain's CDR3 is CASIGVPTGGEADTQYF. For the CDR3, the DNA is TGTGCCAGCATAGGGGTCCCGACAGGGGGCGAGGCAGATACGCAGTATTTT.

The CDR3 is CASSGPWAGGQDEQFF. The CDR3 region has the DNA TGTGCCAGCAGTGGTCCCTGGGCGGGAGGGCAAGATGAGCAGTTCTTC. This rearrangement joins TRBV2 to TRBJ2-1, with TRBD2 matching over 9 bases. The CDR3 consists of 16 residues. V shed 4 bases, J shed 8 bases, and the junction held 12 bases outside the gene matches. Germline V gives CDR1 SNHLY, CDR2 FYNNEI. Combining the CDR3 with reference TRBV2 and TRBJ2-1 gives the whole variable domain EPEVTQTPSHQVTQMGQEVILRCVPISNHLYFYWYRQILGQKVEFLVSFYNNEISEKSEIFDDQFSVERPDGSNFTLKIRSTKLEDSAMYFCASSGPWAGGQDEQFFGPGTRLTVL.

The chain links TRBV10-1 to TRBJ2-3, with D possibly being TRBD1 (6 bases). V lost 2 bases and J 9 bases, leaving 9 bases between the germline ends. The CDR3 totals 12 residues. CDR1 is WNHNN, CDR2 SYGVQD, per germline (reference sequence). The CDR3 DNA reads as TGCGCCAGCAGTGAGGACCAGGGGACGCAGTATTTT. Protein sequence: CASSEDQGTQYF.

V usage is TRBV25-1 and J usage is TRBJ2-5; possible D gene TRBD2, 6 bases. The germline V gene encodes CDR1 MGHDK and CDR2 SYGVNS. Trimming cost V 0 bases and J 11 bases, with 10 bases left between them. The CDR3 consists of 12 residues. Here the CDR3 DNA reads TGTGCCAGCAGTGAATATGGCCGGGAGCAGTACTTC. Its translation: CASSEYGREQYF.

The rearrangement uses TRBV7-2 and TRBJ2-7; TRBD2 matches 8 bases. This CDR3 contains 15 residues. Germline assignment: CDR1 SGHTA and CDR2 FQGNSA. Unmatched junction bases numbered 5, after V lost 4 bases and J lost 0 bases. CDR3 sequence: CASSSSSGSSYEQYF. CDR3 sequence (DNA): TGTGCCAGCAGCTCCTCTAGCGGGTCCTCCTACGAGCAGTACTTC.

This chain joins TRBV18 and TRBJ1-2; possible D gene TRBD1, 6 bases. Germline CDR1 reads KGHSH; CDR2 reads LQKENI. The V end was cut by 2 bases, the J end by 4 bases, with 14 bases between. The CDR3 consists of 15 residues. CDR3 DNA: TGTGCCAGCTCACCAACTACCACAGGGCCCTATGGCTACACCTTC. This gives the protein CASSPTTTGPYGYTF.

The chain uses TRBV25-1 and TRBJ2-5, with D possibly matching TRBD2 (6 bases). Germline lookup yields CDR1 MGHDK and CDR2 SYGVNS. V dropped 2 bases and J dropped 0 bases, with 7 bases sitting between them. This CDR3 comprises 14 residues. Here the CDR3 DNA reads TGTGCCAGCAGTGAACGGGGGTACCAAGAGACCCAGTACTTC. Its translation: CASSERGYQETQYF.

This chain connects TRBV19 to TRBJ2-2, with 8 bases identical to TRBD1. The CDR3 extends over 15 amino acids. V was clipped by 6 bases and J by 6 bases; unmatched bases: 9. From germline, CDR1 is LNHDA and CDR2 SQIVND (reference sequence). As DNA, the CDR3 is TGTGCCAGTAGCCCACGGACAGGGTTGCCCGGGGAGCTGTTTTTT. The encoded protein is CASSPRTGLPGELFF.

This clone was seen only a few times. The chain is built from TRBV6-1 and TRBJ2-2, with TRBD1 matching 9 bases. Germline-derived CDR1 and CDR2 are MNHNS and SASEGT. There are 16 residues in the CDR3. Unmatched junction bases numbered 6, after V lost 4 bases and J lost 3 bases. The CDR3 DNA reads TGTGCCAGCAGTGGGGGACAGGGAGGGTACACCGGGGAGCTGTTTTTT. Translated: CASSGGQGGYTGELFF.

This chain links TRBV27 with TRBJ2-2, with a weak D call TRBD2 (5 bases). The length of the CDR3 is 15 residues. V lost 3 bases to trimming and J lost 3 bases, with 11 bases between them. CDR1 and CDR2 from the germline V gene are MNHEY and SMNVEV (reference sequence). The DNA for the CDR3 is TGTGCCAGCAGTTTTTCCGGGATGGACACCGGGGAGCTGTTTTTT. Translation: CASSFSGMDTGELFF.

The chain is built from TRBV6-5 and TRBJ1-3; no clear D gene. CDR3 length: 14 residues. The germline gives CDR1 MNHEY, CDR2 SVGAGI. V was shortened by 3 bases and J by 2 bases, with 8 bases between the two germline ends. This chain's CDR3 is CASSYRRTGNTIYF. As DNA, the CDR3 is TGTGCCAGCAGTTATAGAAGAACTGGAAACACCATATATTTT.

This clone was detected once. The rearrangement links TRBV5-4 to TRBJ2-5, with D possibly matching TRBD2 (5 bases). Germline CDR1 is SGHNT and CDR2 is YYREEE (reference sequence). The CDR3 is 14 amino acids. Trimming pared 0 bases from V and 3 bases from J, leaving 9 bases between. CDR3 sequence: CASSLGVGEETQYF. CDR3 in DNA: TGTGCCAGCAGCTTGGGTGTGGGAGAAGAGACCCAGTACTTC.

The chain carries TRBV7-2 and TRBJ2-7; 11 positions agree with TRBD2. V trimming: 2 bases; J trimming: 0 bases; junction bases outside the gene matches: 9. The CDR3 is 18 residues long. Germline V gives CDR1 SGHTA, CDR2 FQGNSA. CDR3 in amino acids: CASSLQATSGELSYEQYF. The CDR3 bases are TGTGCCAGCAGCTTACAGGCGACTAGCGGGGAACTCTCCTACGAGCAGTACTTC.

This clone was seen only once. The J gene is TRBJ2-7, the V gene TRBV28; D is undetermined. Trimming removed 6 bases from V and 2 bases from J, with 20 bases in between. The CDR3 is made up of 16 amino acids. Germline CDR1 MDHEN, CDR2 SYDVKM. The CDR3 region has the DNA TGTGCCAGCAGGCCAACCTCACTCACCGCCCCCTACGAGCAGTACTTC. This translates into CASRPTSLTAPYEQYF.

This clone has only a few counts. The chain combines TRBV6-1 with TRBJ1-1; tentatively, D is TRBD1 (6 bases). The CDR3 length is 15 residues. Trimming removed 6 bases at V and 2 bases at J, with 16 bases between. Germline V CDR1 and CDR2: MNHNS, SASEGT. CDR3 in amino acids: CASSLQAGANTEAFF. DNA of the CDR3: TGTGCCAGCAGCCTGCAAGCGGGGGCTAACACTGAAGCTTTCTTT.

This clone was seen a single time. The chain joins TRBV28 to TRBJ1-5; 11 positions match TRBD1. V was clipped by 6 bases and J by 2 bases; unmatched bases: 3. CDR3 length: 15 residues. The germline gives CDR1 MDHEN, CDR2 SYDVKM. CDR3 nucleotide sequence: TGTGCCAGCAGGGGACAGGGGGTTGGCAATCAGCCCCAGCATTTT. Amino acid sequence: CASRGQGVGNQPQHF. Full variable domain (missing parts from reference TRBV28 and TRBJ1-5): DVKVTQSSRYLVKRTGEKVFLECVQDMDHENMFWYRQDPGLGLRLIYFSYDVKMKEKGDIPEGYSVSREKKERFSLILESASTNQTSMYLCASRGQGVGNQPQHFGDGTRLSIL.

The chain recombines TRBV6-5 with TRBJ1-6; D might be TRBD1 (6 bases). Trimming shortened V by 5 bases and J by 7 bases, and 15 bases separated the two germline ends. This CDR3 is 15 amino acids long. CDR1 is MNHEY and CDR2 is SVGAGI in the germline V gene. For the CDR3, the DNA is TGTGCCAGCAGTCCTACACCGGGGGGCAATTCACCCCTCCACTTT. Translated: CASSPTPGGNSPLHF.

The V call is TRBV18, the J call TRBJ1-1; D not resolved. There are 15 residues in the CDR3. Germline CDR1 KGHSH, CDR2 LQKENI. Trimming cost V 0 bases and J 0 bases, with 8 bases left between them. CDR3 coding DNA: TGTGCCAGCTCACCACCGAACAGCATGAACACTGAAGCTTTCTTT. Amino acids: CASSPPNSMNTEAFF.

This sequence joins TRBV6-6 and TRBJ2-7, with 9 bases identical to TRBD1. This CDR3 region has 15 residues. From germline, CDR1 is MNHNY and CDR2 SVGAGI (reference sequence). V lost 6 bases and J lost 7; bases outside the gene matches: 13. CDR3 amino acids: CASSSQDRGSVEQYF. DNA for the CDR3: TGTGCCAGCAGCAGCCAGGACAGGGGATCAGTAGAGCAGTACTTC.

This rearrangement joins TRBV19 to TRBJ2-5; maybe TRBD2 (5 bases). The CDR3 has 13 amino acids. Deletions cut 2 bases from V and 1 base from J, with 5 bases between. Germline V gene sequence: CDR1 LNHDA, CDR2 SQIVND (reference sequence). CDR3 nucleotides: TGTGCCAGTAGTATAAGCGGCCAAGAGACCCAGTACTTC. The encoded protein is CASSISGQETQYF.

The chain is built from TRBV2 and TRBJ2-7; the D gene is possibly TRBD1 (5 bases). The CDR3 is made up of 16 amino acids. Germline CDR1 reads SNHLY; CDR2 reads FYNNEI. The V and J ends lost 3 bases and 5 bases respectively, with 20 bases between them. Here the CDR3 reads CASSDRVQPPRDEQYF. The CDR3 DNA is TGTGCCAGCAGTGATCGGGTTCAGCCACCCAGGGACGAGCAGTACTTC.

This clone came up once. The chain recombines TRBV27 with TRBJ2-7; tentatively, D is TRBD2 (6 bases). The CDR3 consists of 16 residues. V was shortened by 10 bases and J by 0 bases, with 22 bases between the two germline ends. Per germline, CDR1 MNHEY and CDR2 SMNVEV (reference sequence). The CDR3 sequence: CATLGSGTESSYEQYF. CDR3 bases: TGTGCCACCCTCGGGTCCGGGACTGAAAGCTCCTACGAGCAGTACTTC.

The rearrangement joins TRBV28 to TRBJ2-3; D not certain. This CDR3 contains 13 residues. With 3 bases removed from V and 2 bases from J, the gap between germline ends came to 6 bases. Germline V CDR1 and CDR2: MDHEN, SYDVKM. For the CDR3, the DNA is TGTGCCAGCAGTTTGGGCAACACAGATACGCAGTATTTT. It specifies CASSLGNTDTQYF.

This clone was seen just once. This chain connects TRBV6-1 to TRBJ1-2, with unresolved D. Trimming took 1 base from V and 3 from J, leaving 6 bases between them. This CDR3 has 13 amino acids. CDR1 and CDR2 (germline): MNHNS, SASEGT. CDR3 in amino acids: CASSEGQYYGYTF. DNA of the CDR3: TGTGCCAGCAGTGAAGGGCAGTACTATGGCTACACCTTC.